One T cell receptor beta chain is described in this entry. The target antigen is unknown. Per germline, CDR1 SQVTM and CDR2 ANQGSEA. V was pared by 7 bases and J by 1 base, with 13 bases between. There are 13 residues in the CDR3. This entry belongs to a study of identical twins' blood T cells. Study conclusions and caveats: Even for out-of-frame TCRbeta, twins reportedly shared V gene usage much more than unrelated donors.

TCRdb recomputed calls from the 5' RACE reads with MiXCR, one row per CDR3 protein. The sample holds roughly 340,000 distinct CDR3 sequences, around 30% seen once. The V and J genes are TRBV29-1 and TRBJ1-1; D possibly corresponds to TRBD1 (6 bases). Sequenced: PBMCs. This TCR was sampled from a woman aged 18-49 years in good health. CDR3 amino acids: CSAEGGENTEAFF. The DNA of the CDR3 is TGCAGCGCAGAGGGGGGCGAGAACACTGAAGCTTTCTTT.